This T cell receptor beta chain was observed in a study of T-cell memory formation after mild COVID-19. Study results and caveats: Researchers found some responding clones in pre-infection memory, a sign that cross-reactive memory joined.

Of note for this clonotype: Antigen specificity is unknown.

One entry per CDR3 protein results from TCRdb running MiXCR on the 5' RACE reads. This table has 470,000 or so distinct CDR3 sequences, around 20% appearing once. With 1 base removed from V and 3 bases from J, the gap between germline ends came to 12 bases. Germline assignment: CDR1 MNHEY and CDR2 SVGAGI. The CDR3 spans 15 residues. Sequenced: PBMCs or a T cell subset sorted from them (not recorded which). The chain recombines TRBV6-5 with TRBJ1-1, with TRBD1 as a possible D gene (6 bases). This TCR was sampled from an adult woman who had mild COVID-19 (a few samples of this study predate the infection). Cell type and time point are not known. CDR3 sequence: CASSYFGQSDTEAFF. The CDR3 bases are TGTGCCAGCAGTTACTTTGGACAGTCCGACACTGAAGCTTTCTTT.